Below, 24 T cell receptor beta chains from the same sample are listed, as sequenced in a study of cytomegalovirus exposure and HLA in healthy donors. The PCR was carried out with 60 Vbeta primers and 13 Jbeta primers. Sequencing was performed with immunoSEQ multiplex PCR; in TCRdb, only in-frame clones are kept and a portion is missing. Seen here are fewer than 250,000 clones, 75% to 90% observed once, and the top ten hold around 1%. Sequences were obtained from PBMCs. The receptors stem from a boy aged 2 to 9 in good health and CMV-seronegative.

The V call is TRBV5-1, the J call TRBJ2-3, with TRBD1 as a possible D gene (5 bases). CDR1 is SGHRS, CDR2 YFSETQ, per germline. The V and J ends lost 2 bases and 0 bases respectively, with 19 bases between them. The CDR3 runs to 18 residues. DNA of the CDR3: TGCGCCAGCAGCTTCGTTCTGGGGCAGAAAAGAAGCACAGATACGCAGTATTTT. Translation gives CASSFVLGQKRSTDTQYF.

The chain is built from TRBV7-3 and TRBJ1-1; 7 bases fit TRBD1. There are 12 residues in the CDR3. J lost 13 bases, V lost 4 bases, and 9 bases had no gene match. Germline loops: CDR1 SGHTA, CDR2 FQGTGA. The CDR3 is CASSSPGTEHFF. CDR3 in DNA: TGTGCCAGCAGCTCTCCTGGGACAGAGCATTTCTTT. Drawing the rest from reference TRBV7-3 and TRBJ1-1, the complete variable domain is GAGVSQTPSNKVTEKGKYVELRCDPISGHTALYWYRQSLGQGPEFLIYFQGTGAADDSGLPNDRFFAVRPEGSVSTLKIQRTERGDSAVYLCASSSPGTEHFFGQGTRLTVV.

A remark on this clone: The junction shows a germline mismatch at one end, possibly a read error. The chain couples TRBV27 to TRBJ2-7, with D maybe TRBD1 (6 bases). The CDR3 has 12 amino acids. In germline, CDR1 is MNHEY, CDR2 SMNVEV (reference sequence). The CDR3 coding sequence is TGTGCCAGCAGTTTTCAACAGGGACCACAGGACTTC. Residues: CASSFQQGPQDF.

The genes are TRBV5-6 and TRBJ1-2; D may be TRBD1 (6 bases). Trimming left V 3 bases short and J 8 bases short, with 20 bases between. Germline CDR1 and CDR2: SGHDT and YYEEEE. This CDR3 contains 15 residues. CDR3 loop: CASSSGQSLLGGYTF. DNA for the CDR3: TGTGCCAGCAGCTCTGGACAGAGCCTTCTGGGGGGCTACACCTTC.

Concerning this clone itself: A read error may account for a junction end that differs from germline. Other DNA sequences in the same sample also yield this CDR3. This chain uses TRBV6-6 with TRBJ2-1, with 7 bases fitting TRBD1. The CDR3 length is 15 residues. The germline V gene encodes CDR1 MNHNY and CDR2 SVGAGI (reference sequence). CDR3 in amino acids: CASSRPGGSYNEQFF. CDR3 in DNA: TGTGCCAGCAGCCGCCCAGGGGGATCCTACAACGAGCAGTTCTTC.

The V gene is TRBV13, the J gene TRBJ2-7, with a weak D call TRBD2 (5 bases). There are 15 residues in the CDR3. V lost 0 bases and J lost 4, with 13 bases in between. CDR1 is PRHDT, CDR2 FYEKMQ, per germline (reference sequence). CDR3 amino acids: CASSLGAGRTYEQYF. DNA of the CDR3: TGTGCCAGCAGCTTAGGGGCGGGCCGGACTTACGAGCAGTACTTC.

CDR3 DNA: TGTGCCAGCAGTCCCATCCCCCCGCGGGCGAACACCGGGGAGCTGTTTTTT. Translated, it gives CASSPIPPRANTGELFF. V is TRBV27 and J is TRBJ2-2, with D perhaps TRBD2 (5 bases). Germline values: CDR1 MNHEY, CDR2 SMNVEV (reference sequence). With 5 bases removed from V and 0 bases from J, the gap between germline ends came to 16 bases. The CDR3 runs to 17 residues.

For this clone: The same CDR3 arises from other DNA sequences in this sample as well. The chain has TRBV5-1 and TRBJ2-1; the match to TRBD2 covers 10 bases. J gave up 4 bases and V 6 bases, and 4 bases lay outside the gene matches. Germline V gives CDR1 SGHRS, CDR2 YFSETQ. This CDR3 has 14 residues. Here the CDR3 reads CASTPSGGYNEQFF. The CDR3 bases are TGCGCCAGCACTCCTAGCGGGGGATACAATGAGCAGTTCTTC.

V is TRBV6-5 and J is TRBJ1-1, with D possibly matching TRBD1 (5 bases). The CDR3 contains 12 residues. In germline, CDR1 is MNHEY, CDR2 SVGAGI. V shed 6 bases and J shed 7 bases, with 12 bases lying between them. DNA of the CDR3: TGTGCCAGCAGCCAAACAGGATATGAAGCTTTCTTT. This codes for CASSQTGYEAFF.

This clone appeared a single time. The CDR3 spells CASSFQGLVGANVLTF. The CDR3 nucleotides are TGTGCCAGCAGTTTCCAGGGCCTAGTGGGGGCCAACGTCCTGACTTTC. The chain uses TRBV27 and TRBJ2-6, with a possible D match to TRBD1 (5 bases). Germline V gives CDR1 MNHEY, CDR2 SMNVEV (reference sequence). This CDR3 has 16 residues. Between the trimmed V and J ends, which lost 3 bases and 4 bases, there was a span of 13 bases. Together with reference TRBV27 and TRBJ2-6, the CDR3 gives the full variable domain: EAQVTQNPRYLITVTGKKLTVTCSQNMNHEYMSWYRQDPGLGLRQIYYSMNVEVTDKGDVPEGYKVSRKEKRNFPLILESPSPNQTSLYFCASSFQGLVGANVLTFGAGSRLTVL.

The chain couples TRBV19 to TRBJ1-1, with D perhaps matching TRBD1 (6 bases). The CDR3 totals 14 residues. The ends were cut back, 7 bases at V and 0 bases at J, with 12 bases in the middle. Germline V gene lookup returns CDR1 LNHDA and CDR2 SQIVND (reference sequence). The CDR3 DNA follows: TGTGCCAGTAACCAGCAGGGGTTGAACACTGAAGCTTTCTTT. Protein: CASNQQGLNTEAFF.

The chain employs TRBV28 and TRBJ1-3; no clear D. There are 16 residues in the CDR3. Germline CDR1 is MDHEN and CDR2 is SYDVKM. V lost 5 bases and J lost 3, with 17 bases in between. CDR3 protein: CASSPPGERIGNTIYF. In DNA form, the CDR3 reads TGTGCCAGCAGTCCCCCCGGGGAGAGAATTGGAAACACCATATATTTT.

This CDR3 is CASSPLSNQPQHF. The CDR3 DNA reads as TGTGCCAGCAGCCCGTTGAGCAATCAGCCCCAGCATTTT. The rearrangement uses TRBV7-2 and TRBJ1-5; D unresolved. Between the trimmed V and J ends, which lost 5 bases and 1 base, there was a span of 6 bases. From germline, CDR1 is SGHTA and CDR2 FQGNSA. This CDR3 is built from 13 residues. The full variable domain, in which reference TRBV7-2 and TRBJ1-5 provide the parts outside the CDR3, is GAGVSQSPSNKVTEKGKDVELRCDPISGHTALYWYRQSLGQGLEFLIYFQGNSAPDKSGLPSDRFSAERTGGSVSTLTIQRTQQEDSAVYLCASSPLSNQPQHFGDGTRLSIL.

The chain carries TRBV27 and TRBJ2-7, with 7 bases fitting TRBD2. Trimming at V came to 3 bases and at J to 4 bases, leaving 3 bases not matched to a gene. The CDR3 totals 13 residues. Germline V CDR1 and CDR2: MNHEY, SMNVEV (reference sequence). CDR3 amino acids: CASSFGGSYEQYF. In DNA, the CDR3 is TGTGCCAGCAGTTTTGGCGGGAGTTACGAGCAGTACTTC.

DNA of the CDR3: TGTGCCAGCAGCCTGGGGGGATTCGGCTACGAGCAGTACTTC. This gives the protein CASSLGGFGYEQYF. This chain uses TRBV14 with TRBJ2-7; maybe TRBD2 (6 bases). This CDR3 is built from 14 residues. V gave up 4 bases and J gave up 3 bases, with 13 bases separating them. CDR1 SGHDN and CDR2 FVKESK come from the germline V gene.

This clone was seen a few times. V and J are TRBV9 and TRBJ2-3, with a weak D call TRBD1 (6 bases). Trimming cost V 0 bases and J 6 bases, with 11 bases left between them. The CDR3 has 14 residues. Per the germline V gene, CDR1 is SGDLS and CDR2 is YYNGEE. Written as DNA, the CDR3 is TGTGCCAGCAGCGTAGTTCAGGGGAGCGATACGCAGTATTTT. This gives the protein CASSVVQGSDTQYF.

The chain joins TRBV9 to TRBJ1-4; D is unclear. The length of the CDR3 is 14 residues. With 0 bases removed from V and 5 bases from J, the gap between germline ends came to 8 bases. Germline loops: CDR1 SGDLS, CDR2 YYNGEE. The CDR3 spells CASSVAGANEKLFF. The CDR3 bases are TGTGCCAGCAGCGTAGCGGGAGCGAATGAAAAACTGTTTTTT.

The chain couples TRBV5-1 to TRBJ2-7; D remains ambiguous. Trimming shortened V by 0 bases and J by 2 bases, and 6 bases separated the two germline ends. Germline V gives CDR1 SGHRS, CDR2 YFSETQ. This CDR3 is 13 amino acids long. CDR3 protein: CASSLGAAYEQYF. In nucleotides, the CDR3 is TGCGCCAGCAGCTTGGGGGCCGCCTACGAGCAGTACTTC.

CDR3 in amino acids: CASTSTGIAKNIQYF. The CDR3, as DNA: TGTGCCAGCACCTCGACAGGGATAGCCAAAAACATTCAGTACTTC. V usage is TRBV28 and J usage is TRBJ2-4, with 7 nucleotides matching TRBD1. Germline V gene lookup returns CDR1 MDHEN and CDR2 SYDVKM. This CDR3 spans 15 amino acids. V lost 7 bases, J lost 0 bases, and 6 bases stayed unmatched.

The chain employs TRBV6-1 and TRBJ2-7; 7 bases match TRBD1. CDR3 length: 12 amino acids. Germline loops: CDR1 MNHNS, CDR2 SASEGT. J lost 4 bases, V lost 6 bases, and 3 bases had no gene match. CDR3 DNA sequence: TGTGCCAGCAGAGTACAGGGGTACGAGCAGTACTTC. Its protein product is CASRVQGYEQYF.

This chain uses TRBV2 with TRBJ2-2; no firm D call. Between the trimmed V and J ends, which lost 3 bases and 3 bases, there was a span of 14 bases. The CDR3 spans 16 residues. The germline gives CDR1 SNHLY, CDR2 FYNNEI. CDR3 loop: CASSDGVTLDTGELFF. The CDR3 nucleotides are TGTGCCAGCAGTGACGGAGTGACTCTGGACACCGGGGAGCTGTTTTTT.

The rearrangement uses TRBV7-8 and TRBJ2-5, with 11 bases lining up with TRBD2. This CDR3 has 16 amino acids. V lost 3 bases, J lost 5 bases, and 8 bases stayed unmatched. Germline values: CDR1 SGHVS, CDR2 FQNEAQ. DNA for the CDR3: TGTGCCAGCAGCTTTCAGGGTAGCGGGAGGGAGGAGACCCAGTACTTC. Translated, it gives CASSFQGSGREETQYF.

The V and J genes are TRBV27 and TRBJ2-5, with D perhaps TRBD2 (5 bases). The CDR3 totals 16 residues. Trimming left V 5 bases short and J 3 bases short, with 19 bases between. Germline CDR1 and CDR2: MNHEY and SMNVEV (reference sequence). CDR3 in DNA: TGTGCCAGCAGTCACACAAGAGGGAGAGGAGAAGAGACCCAGTACTTC. Translated: CASSHTRGRGEETQYF.

The V and J genes are TRBV7-9 and TRBJ2-2, with TRBD1 matching 9 bases. The V and J ends lost 5 bases and 5 bases, in that order; junction bases with no gene match: 6. The germline gives CDR1 SEHNR, CDR2 FQNEAQ (reference sequence). The CDR3 is 15 residues long. In DNA form, the CDR3 reads TGTGCCAGCAGCCCTGGACAGGGGAATACCGGGGAGCTGTTTTTT. Encoded protein: CASSPGQGNTGELFF.